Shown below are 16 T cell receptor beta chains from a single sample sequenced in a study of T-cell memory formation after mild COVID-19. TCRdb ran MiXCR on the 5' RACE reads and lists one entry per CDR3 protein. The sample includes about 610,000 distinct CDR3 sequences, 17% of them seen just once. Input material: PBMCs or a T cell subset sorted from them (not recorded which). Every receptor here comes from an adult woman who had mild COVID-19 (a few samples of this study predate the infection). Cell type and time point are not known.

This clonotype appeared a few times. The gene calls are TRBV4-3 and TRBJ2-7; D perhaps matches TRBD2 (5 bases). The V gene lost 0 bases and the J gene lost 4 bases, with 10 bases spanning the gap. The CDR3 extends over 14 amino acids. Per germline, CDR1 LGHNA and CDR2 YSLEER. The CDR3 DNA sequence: TGCGCCAGCAGCCAAGATGGGAGCGGTTACGAGCAGTACTTC. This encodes CASSQDGSGYEQYF.

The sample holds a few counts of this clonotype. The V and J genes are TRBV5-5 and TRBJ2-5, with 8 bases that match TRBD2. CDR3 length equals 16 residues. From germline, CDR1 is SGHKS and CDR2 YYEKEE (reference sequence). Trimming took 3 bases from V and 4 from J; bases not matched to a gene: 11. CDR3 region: CASSSRTSPLRETQYF. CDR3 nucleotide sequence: TGTGCCAGCAGCTCCAGGACTAGCCCGCTGCGAGAGACCCAGTACTTC.

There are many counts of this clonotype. In nucleotides, the CDR3 is TGTGCCAGCAGGTTTAACACTGAAGCTTTCTTT. Translating it yields CASRFNTEAFF. V and J are TRBV6-5 and TRBJ1-1; D not certain. Trimming cost V 6 bases and J 2 bases, with 4 bases left between them. Germline loops: CDR1 MNHEY, CDR2 SVGAGI. The length of the CDR3 is 11 residues.

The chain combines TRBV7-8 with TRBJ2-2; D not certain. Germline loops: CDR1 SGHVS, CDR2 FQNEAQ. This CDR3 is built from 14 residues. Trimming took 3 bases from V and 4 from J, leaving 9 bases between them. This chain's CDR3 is CASSLIDGTGELFF. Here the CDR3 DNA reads TGTGCCAGCAGCTTGATAGACGGCACCGGGGAGCTGTTTTTT. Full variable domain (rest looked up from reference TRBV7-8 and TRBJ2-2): GAGVSQSPRYKVAKRGQDVALRCDPISGHVSLFWYQQALGQGPEFLTYFQNEAQLDKSGLPSDRFFAERPEGSVSTLKIQRTQQEDSAVYLCASSLIDGTGELFFGEGSRLTVL.

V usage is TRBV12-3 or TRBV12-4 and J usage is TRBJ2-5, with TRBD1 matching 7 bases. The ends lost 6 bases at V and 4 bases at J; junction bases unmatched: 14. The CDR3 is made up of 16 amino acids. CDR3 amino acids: CASSDLGQAGSETQYF. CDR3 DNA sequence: TGTGCCAGCAGCGACCTCGGACAGGCAGGATCAGAGACCCAGTACTTC.

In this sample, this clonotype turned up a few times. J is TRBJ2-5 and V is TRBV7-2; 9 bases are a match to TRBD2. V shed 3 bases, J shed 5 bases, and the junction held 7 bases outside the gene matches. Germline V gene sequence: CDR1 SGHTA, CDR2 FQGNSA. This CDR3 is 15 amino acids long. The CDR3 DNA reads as TGTGCCAGCAGCTTTTGGGCGGGAGGGAGTGAGACCCAGTACTTC. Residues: CASSFWAGGSETQYF.

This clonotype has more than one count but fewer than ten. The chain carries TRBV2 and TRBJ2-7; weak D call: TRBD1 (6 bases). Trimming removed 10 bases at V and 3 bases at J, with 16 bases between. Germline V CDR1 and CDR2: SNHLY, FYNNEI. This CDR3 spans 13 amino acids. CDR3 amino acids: CATTPTGGYEQYF. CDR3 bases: TGTGCCACCACTCCGACAGGTGGCTACGAGCAGTACTTC.

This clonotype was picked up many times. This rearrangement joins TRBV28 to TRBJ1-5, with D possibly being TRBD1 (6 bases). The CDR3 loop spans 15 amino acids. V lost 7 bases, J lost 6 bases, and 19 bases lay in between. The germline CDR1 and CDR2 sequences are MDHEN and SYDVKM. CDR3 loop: CASTLGLQGSQPQHF. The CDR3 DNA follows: TGTGCCAGCACCTTAGGATTGCAGGGGAGTCAGCCCCAGCATTTT.

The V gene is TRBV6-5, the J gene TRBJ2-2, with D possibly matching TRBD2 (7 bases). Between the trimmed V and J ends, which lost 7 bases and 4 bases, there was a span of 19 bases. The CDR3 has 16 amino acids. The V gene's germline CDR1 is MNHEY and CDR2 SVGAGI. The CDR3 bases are TGTGCCAGCACTTTCGGGGGGCGCAGGGGCACCGGGGAGCTGTTTTTT. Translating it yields CASTFGGRRGTGELFF.

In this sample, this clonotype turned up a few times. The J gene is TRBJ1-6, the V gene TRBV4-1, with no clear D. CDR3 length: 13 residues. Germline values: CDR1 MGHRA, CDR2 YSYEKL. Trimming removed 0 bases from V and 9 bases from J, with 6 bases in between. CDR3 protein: CASSQDRPSPLHF. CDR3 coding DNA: TGCGCCAGCAGCCAAGATAGGCCTTCACCCCTCCACTTT.

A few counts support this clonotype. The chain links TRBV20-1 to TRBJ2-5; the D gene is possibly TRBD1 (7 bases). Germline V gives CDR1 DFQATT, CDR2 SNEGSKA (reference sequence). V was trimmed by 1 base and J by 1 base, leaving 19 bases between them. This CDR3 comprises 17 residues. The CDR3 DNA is TGCAGTGCTAGAGGAAATGGGGGGCAGGGGGTCCAAGAGACCCAGTACTTC. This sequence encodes CSARGNGGQGVQETQYF.

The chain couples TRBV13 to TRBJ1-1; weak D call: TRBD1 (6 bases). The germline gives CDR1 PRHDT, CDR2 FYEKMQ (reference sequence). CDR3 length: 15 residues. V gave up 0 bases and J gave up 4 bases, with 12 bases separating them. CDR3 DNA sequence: TGTGCCAGCAGCTTAGGCCGGTGGGGGCCCACTGAAGCTTTCTTT. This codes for CASSLGRWGPTEAFF.

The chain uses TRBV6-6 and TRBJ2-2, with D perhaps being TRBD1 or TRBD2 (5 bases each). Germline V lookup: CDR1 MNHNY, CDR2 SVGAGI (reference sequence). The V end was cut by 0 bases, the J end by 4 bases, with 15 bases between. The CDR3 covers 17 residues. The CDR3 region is CASSYSGVAWGTGELFF. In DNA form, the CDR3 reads TGTGCCAGCAGTTACTCGGGGGTTGCTTGGGGCACCGGGGAGCTGTTTTTT.

CDR3 nucleotide sequence: TGTGCCAGCAGCTTAACTTCTAGCGGGAACTACGAGCAGTACTTC. This translates into CASSLTSSGNYEQYF. This chain links TRBV7-2 with TRBJ2-7, with 9 bases aligning to TRBD2. The CDR3 is 15 amino acids. J was trimmed by 3 bases and V by 2 bases; bases with no gene match: 5. The germline V gene encodes CDR1 SGHTA and CDR2 FQGNSA.

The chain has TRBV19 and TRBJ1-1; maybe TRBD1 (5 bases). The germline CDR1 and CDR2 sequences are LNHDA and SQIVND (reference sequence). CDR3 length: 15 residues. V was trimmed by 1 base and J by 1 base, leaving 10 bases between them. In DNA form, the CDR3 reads TGTGCCAGTAGTATAGCTGGGGGAGGGAACACTGAAGCTTTCTTT. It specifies CASSIAGGGNTEAFF.

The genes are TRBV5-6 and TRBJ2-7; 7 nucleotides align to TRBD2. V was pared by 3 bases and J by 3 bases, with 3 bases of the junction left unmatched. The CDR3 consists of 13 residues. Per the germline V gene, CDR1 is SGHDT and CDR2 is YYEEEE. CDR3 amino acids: CASSWGGIYEQYF. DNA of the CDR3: TGTGCCAGCAGCTGGGGGGGAATCTACGAGCAGTACTTC.